The 20 T cell receptor beta chains below come from one sample, sequenced in a study of identical twins. TCRdb re-called the 5' RACE reads through MiXCR, storing one row per CDR3 protein. The top ten clones hold roughly 3.6% of a sample with 250,000 or so distinct CDR3 sequences, approximately 7% of them seen once. The data were also submitted as part of a second study, on yellow fever vaccine responses in identical twins.

The sample was memory (CD45RO+) T cells sorted from blood. Receptors were obtained from a woman younger than 35 in good health.

The chain recombines TRBV19 with TRBJ1-2; D ambiguous. Trimming took off 1 base at V and 5 bases at J, with 11 bases between the two ends. The CDR3 runs 14 residues. Germline V gene sequence: CDR1 LNHDA, CDR2 SQIVND (reference sequence). CDR3 in DNA: TGTGCCAGTAGTATAGTGGAGATACCGTATGGCTACACCTTC. This translates into CASSIVEIPYGYTF. The complete variable domain, with remaining parts taken from reference TRBV19 and TRBJ1-2, reads DGGITQSPKYLFRKEGQNVTLSCEQNLNHDAMYWYRQDPGQGLRLIYYSQIVNDFQKGDIAEGYSVSREKKESFPLTVTSAQKNPTAFYLCASSIVEIPYGYTFGSGTRLTVV.

The chain combines TRBV20-1 with TRBJ2-2; TRBD1 agrees at 7 bases. The CDR3 runs to 12 residues. The V gene end was trimmed by 8 bases and the J gene end by 5 bases; junction bases not matched to a gene: 5. Per the germline V gene, CDR1 is DFQATT and CDR2 is SNEGSKA (reference sequence). The CDR3 reads CSTRQGTGELFF. As DNA, the CDR3 is TGCAGTACCAGACAGGGTACCGGGGAGCTGTTTTTT.

This chain connects TRBV6-1 to TRBJ2-6, with 10 bases aligning to TRBD2. The ends lost 6 bases at V and 3 bases at J; junction bases unmatched: 5. This CDR3 contains 16 residues. Germline V gene lookup returns CDR1 MNHNS and CDR2 SASEGT. CDR3 amino acids: CASRTGTSDGANVLTF. The CDR3 DNA reads as TGTGCCAGCAGGACTGGGACTAGCGATGGGGCCAACGTCCTGACTTTC.

In the case of this clonotype: This could be a read error, since a much larger clone is one nucleotide away. A read error is likely, as this CDR3 ends without the conserved phenylalanine or tryptophan. V gene TRBV5-1 combines with J gene TRBJ2-7; D gene ambiguous. Trimming took off 1 base at V and 3 bases at J, with 11 bases between the two ends. Germline V lookup: CDR1 SGHRS, CDR2 YFSETQ. This CDR3 region has 14 residues. CDR3 DNA: TGCGCCAGCAGCTTGCCCGATGCAGTCTACGAGCAGTACCTC. Its translation is CASSLPDAVYEQYL.

This clonotype was picked up a small number of times. J is TRBJ2-5 and V is TRBV29-1, with a possible D match to TRBD1 (5 bases). Germline loops: CDR1 SQVTM, CDR2 ANQGSEA. The CDR3 contains 12 residues. Deletions cut 3 bases from V and 5 bases from J, with 10 bases between. The CDR3 DNA reads as TGCAGCGTTGATTCAGGGTGGGAGACCCAGTACTTC. Protein product: CSVDSGWETQYF.

This clonotype has a count of ten or more. The V gene is TRBV29-1, the J gene TRBJ2-3; D gene uncertain. The CDR3 loop spans 11 amino acids. From germline, CDR1 is SQVTM and CDR2 ANQGSEA. Trimming stripped 3 bases from V and 9 bases from J, with 10 bases between. CDR3 sequence (DNA): TGCAGCGTTGAGGTCGGGCCCACGCAGTATTTT. This translates into CSVEVGPTQYF.

This clonotype was seen repeatedly, ten times or more. The J gene is TRBJ2-7, the V gene TRBV14; a weak D match, TRBD1 (5 bases). The V gene's germline CDR1 is SGHDN and CDR2 FVKESK. The CDR3 is 14 residues long. V lost 1 base and J lost 5, with 12 bases in between. The DNA of the CDR3 is TGTGCCAGCAGCCAAGGGGGCGCGATGAACGAGCAGTACTTC. Translation gives CASSQGGAMNEQYF.

Turning to this clonotype: The junction departs from germline at one end; a sequencing error may be responsible. The V call is TRBV20-1, the J call TRBJ2-2, with 7 nucleotides matching TRBD2. The CDR3 covers 16 residues. Germline V gene sequence: CDR1 DFQATT, CDR2 SNEGSKA (reference sequence). CDR3: CCARPLARGDTGELFF. The CDR3, as DNA: TGCTGTGCTAGACCTCTAGCTCGGGGGGACACCGGGGAGCTGTTTTTT.

This clonotype has only a few counts. V is TRBV3-1 and J is TRBJ2-1, with 10 positions matching TRBD2. Germline CDR1 and CDR2: LGHDT and YNNKEL (reference sequence). The CDR3 consists of 14 residues. Trimming took 2 bases from V and 6 from J; bases not matched to a gene: 1. DNA of the CDR3: TGTGCCAGCAGCCAACGACTAGCGGGCAATGAGCAGTTCTTC. Amino acid sequence: CASSQRLAGNEQFF.

This clonotype occurred many times. The chain combines TRBV12-3 or TRBV12-4 with TRBJ2-3; D call uncertain. The V end lost 4 bases, the J end lost 3 bases, and 8 bases lay between the germline ends. CDR3 length: 13 residues. The CDR3, as DNA: TGTGCCAGCAGTTACCAACAGACAGATACGCAGTATTTT. Residues: CASSYQQTDTQYF.

There are a few counts of this clonotype. The rearrangement uses TRBV5-6 and TRBJ2-1, with TRBD2 identical over 10 bases. Looked up from germline, CDR1 is SGHDT and CDR2 is YYEEEE. V lost 4 bases and J lost 3; bases outside the gene matches: 4. The CDR3 has 15 residues. The CDR3 sequence: CASSPSGSGYNEQFF. The CDR3 DNA is TGTGCCAGCAGCCCTAGCGGGAGTGGCTACAATGAGCAGTTCTTC.

The table lists this clonotype with many counts. This CDR3 reads CASSRKRGAPTSTDTQYF. The CDR3 coding sequence is TGTGCCAGCAGTCGAAAGCGGGGGGCCCCTACTAGCACAGATACGCAGTATTTT. This chain links TRBV11-2 with TRBJ2-3, with 9 nucleotides matching TRBD2. With V trimmed by 6 bases and J by 0 bases, 13 bases remained unmatched. The CDR3 spans 18 residues. Germline V gene data show CDR1 as SGHAT and CDR2 as FQNNGV.

This clonotype was counted only a few times. The rearrangement links TRBV10-3 to TRBJ1-1; D remains ambiguous. V lost 3 bases to trimming and J lost 7 bases, with 9 bases between them. CDR3 size: 12 residues. Germline V CDR1 and CDR2: ENHRY, SYGVKD. DNA for the CDR3: TGTGCCATCAGTGACCGGGCCCTTGAAGCTTTCTTT. Protein product: CAISDRALEAFF.

In this sample, this clonotype turned up a few times. The chain recombines TRBV29-1 with TRBJ2-3, with 8 bases lining up with TRBD2. The V gene's germline CDR1 is SQVTM and CDR2 ANQGSEA. This CDR3 region has 14 residues. V shed 2 bases, J shed 5 bases, and the junction held 6 bases outside the gene matches. The CDR3, as DNA: TGCAGCGTTGAAAGGAGCGGGGGAAAAGATACGCAGTATTTT. Protein: CSVERSGGKDTQYF.

This clonotype appeared many times. The genes are TRBV3-1 and TRBJ2-1, with 10 bases identical to TRBD2. The V gene end was trimmed by 4 bases and the J gene end by 5 bases; junction bases not matched to a gene: 5. Germline V gives CDR1 LGHDT, CDR2 YNNKEL (reference sequence). The CDR3 runs to 15 residues. The CDR3 sequence is CASSPLAGVNNEQFF. CDR3 DNA sequence: TGTGCCAGCAGCCCGCTAGCGGGAGTCAACAATGAGCAGTTCTTC.

V usage is TRBV7-6 and J usage is TRBJ2-1; maybe TRBD2 (7 bases). V was pared by 3 bases and J by 0 bases, with 12 bases between. The CDR3 runs 16 residues. Germline-derived CDR1 and CDR2 are SGHVS and FNYEAQ. The CDR3 protein is CASSLRGQSSYNEQFF. The CDR3 coding sequence is TGTGCCAGCAGCTTGCGGGGGCAGAGCTCCTACAATGAGCAGTTCTTC.

This clonotype has a count of ten or more. The chain joins TRBV24-1 to TRBJ1-5; D gene ambiguous. The V gene lost 3 bases and the J gene lost 3 bases, with 8 bases spanning the gap. The CDR3 is made up of 14 amino acids. Looked up from germline, CDR1 is KGHDR and CDR2 is SFDVKD. CDR3: CATSDRPNNQPQHF. The CDR3 DNA sequence: TGTGCCACCAGTGATCGGCCGAACAATCAGCCCCAGCATTTT.

This clonotype has ten or more counts. The V call is TRBV5-1, the J call TRBJ2-1; the D gene is possibly TRBD1 (6 bases). The length of the CDR3 is 14 residues. V was cut by 0 bases and J by 6 bases, with 10 bases left in between. Germline CDR1 is SGHRS and CDR2 is YFSETQ. The CDR3 DNA sequence: TGCGCCAGCAGCTTGGGACAGGACCTCAATGAGCAGTTCTTC. Protein: CASSLGQDLNEQFF.

The chain is built from TRBV9 and TRBJ2-2, with 7 nucleotides matching TRBD2. Per the germline V gene, CDR1 is SGDLS and CDR2 is YYNGEE. The CDR3 spans 15 residues. The J segment lost 4 bases and the V segment lost 1 base, leaving 4 bases of the junction unmatched. CDR3 DNA: TGTGCCAGCAGCGTATCGCGGGGGATCACCGGGGAGCTGTTTTTT. Its protein product is CASSVSRGITGELFF.

The sample holds many counts of this clonotype. The V gene is TRBV2, the J gene TRBJ2-7; TRBD2 agrees at 7 bases. The ends lost 7 bases at V and 3 bases at J; junction bases unmatched: 12. Looked up from germline, CDR1 is SNHLY and CDR2 is FYNNEI. The length of the CDR3 is 15 residues. The CDR3 sequence is CASIRTPGLNYEQYF. The CDR3 nucleotides read TGTGCCAGCATTCGCACTCCGGGACTAAACTACGAGCAGTACTTC.